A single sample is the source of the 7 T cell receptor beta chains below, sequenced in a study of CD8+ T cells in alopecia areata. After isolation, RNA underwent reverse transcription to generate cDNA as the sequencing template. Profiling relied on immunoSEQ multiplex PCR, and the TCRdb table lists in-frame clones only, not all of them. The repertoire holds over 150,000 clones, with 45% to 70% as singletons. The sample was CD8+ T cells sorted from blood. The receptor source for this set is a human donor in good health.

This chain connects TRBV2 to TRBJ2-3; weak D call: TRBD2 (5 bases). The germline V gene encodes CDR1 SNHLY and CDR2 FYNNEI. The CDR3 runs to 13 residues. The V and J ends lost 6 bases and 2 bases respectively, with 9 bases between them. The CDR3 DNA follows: TGTGCCAGCAGCGGACTCTCCACAGATACGCAGTATTTT. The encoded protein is CASSGLSTDTQYF.

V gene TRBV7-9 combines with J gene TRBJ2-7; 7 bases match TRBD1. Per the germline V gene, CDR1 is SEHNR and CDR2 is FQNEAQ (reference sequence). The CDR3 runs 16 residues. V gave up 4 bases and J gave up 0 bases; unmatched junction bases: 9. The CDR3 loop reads CASSSLTGASSYEQYF. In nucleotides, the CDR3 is TGTGCCAGCAGCTCCCTAACAGGGGCCAGCTCCTACGAGCAGTACTTC.

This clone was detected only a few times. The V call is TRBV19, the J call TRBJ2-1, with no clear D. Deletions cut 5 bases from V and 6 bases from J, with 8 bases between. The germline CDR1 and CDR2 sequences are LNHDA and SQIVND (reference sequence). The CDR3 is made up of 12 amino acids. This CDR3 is CASSFRTNEQFF. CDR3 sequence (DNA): TGTGCCAGTAGTTTCAGGACCAATGAGCAGTTCTTC.

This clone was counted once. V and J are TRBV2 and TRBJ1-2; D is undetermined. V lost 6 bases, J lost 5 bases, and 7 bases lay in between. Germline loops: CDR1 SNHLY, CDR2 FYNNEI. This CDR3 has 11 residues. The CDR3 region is CASSPVYGYTF. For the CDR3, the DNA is TGTGCCAGCAGCCCGGTTTATGGCTACACCTTC.

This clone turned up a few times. The CDR3 is CASSPPMTGVFTEAFF. The CDR3 region has the DNA TGTGCCAGCAGCCCGCCCATGACAGGGGTGTTTACTGAAGCTTTCTTT. The V and J genes are TRBV5-6 and TRBJ1-1, with TRBD1 identical over 8 bases. CDR3 length equals 16 residues. The V gene end was trimmed by 4 bases and the J gene end by 5 bases; junction bases not matched to a gene: 13. Germline loops: CDR1 SGHDT, CDR2 YYEEEE.

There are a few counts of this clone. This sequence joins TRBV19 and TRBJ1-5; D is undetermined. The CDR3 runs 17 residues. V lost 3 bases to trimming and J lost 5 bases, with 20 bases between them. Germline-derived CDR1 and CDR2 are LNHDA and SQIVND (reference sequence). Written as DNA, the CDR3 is TGTGCCAGTAGTATTGGAGGTTTCGGGGTGGCCCATCAGCCCCAGCATTTT. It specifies CASSIGGFGVAHQPQHF.

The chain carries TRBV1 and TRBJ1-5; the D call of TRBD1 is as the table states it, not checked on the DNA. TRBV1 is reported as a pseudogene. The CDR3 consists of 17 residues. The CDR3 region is CTSSQVLGQGNNQPQHF. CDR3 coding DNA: TGCACCAGCAGCCAAGTCCTAGGACAGGGAAACAATCAGCCCCAGCATTTT.